This T cell receptor beta chain appears in the sequencing data of a study of blood T cells in healthy people across ages. Study findings and constraints: Among long-lived donors, naive CD4+ cells were more numerous and diversity higher than in aged donors.

Losses at the gene ends were 4 bases for V and 2 bases for J; bases not matched to a gene: 9. The length of the CDR3 is 16 residues. Looked up from germline, CDR1 is SGHKS and CDR2 is YYEKEE (reference sequence). This clonotype was counted between two and nine times. Its antigen remains unidentified. Through a sample-barcoded 5' primer and a J-beta primer mix, a second PCR was run for roughly 6 to 12 cycles. TCRdb re-called the 5' RACE reads with MiXCR, one entry per CDR3 protein. The table lists more than 650,000 distinct CDR3 sequences, over 20% of them singletons. All donors came from Russia, were Caucasian and healthy, and spanned ages 6 to 90. Peripheral blood, 9.5 to 10 milliliters per donor, was collected.

The rearrangement links TRBV5-5 to TRBJ2-3, with 8 bases fitting TRBD2. Sequenced sample: blood. This receptor was taken from a man aged 65 to 85 in good health. The CDR3 loop is CASSPPLAASTDTQYF. CDR3 DNA: TGTGCCAGCAGCCCACCACTAGCGGCATCCACAGATACGCAGTATTTT.